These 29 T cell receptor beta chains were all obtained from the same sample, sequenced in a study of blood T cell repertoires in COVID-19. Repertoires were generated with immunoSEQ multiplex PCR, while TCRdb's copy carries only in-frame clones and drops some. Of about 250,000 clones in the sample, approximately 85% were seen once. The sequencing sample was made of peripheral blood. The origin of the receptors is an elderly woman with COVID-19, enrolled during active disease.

The DNA for the CDR3 is TGCGCCAGCAGCTTGGTTGTTAGCGCCGGGGAGCTGTTTTTT. This encodes CASSLVVSAGELFF. The rearrangement links TRBV5-1 to TRBJ2-2; D may be TRBD2 (5 bases). V was pared by 0 bases and J by 6 bases, with 9 bases between. The germline V gene encodes CDR1 SGHRS and CDR2 YFSETQ. The CDR3 has 14 residues.

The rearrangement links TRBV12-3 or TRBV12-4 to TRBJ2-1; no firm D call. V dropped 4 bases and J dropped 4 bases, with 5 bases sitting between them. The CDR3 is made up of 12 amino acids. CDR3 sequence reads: CASSSRYNEQFF. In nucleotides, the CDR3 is TGTGCCAGCAGTTCCAGGTACAATGAGCAGTTCTTC.

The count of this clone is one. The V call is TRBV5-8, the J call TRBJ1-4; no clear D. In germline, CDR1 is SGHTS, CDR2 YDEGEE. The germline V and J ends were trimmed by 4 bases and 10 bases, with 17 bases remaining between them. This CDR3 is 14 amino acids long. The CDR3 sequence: CASSRDNLVGKLFF. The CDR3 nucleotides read TGTGCCAGCAGCCGCGACAACTTAGTAGGAAAACTGTTTTTT.

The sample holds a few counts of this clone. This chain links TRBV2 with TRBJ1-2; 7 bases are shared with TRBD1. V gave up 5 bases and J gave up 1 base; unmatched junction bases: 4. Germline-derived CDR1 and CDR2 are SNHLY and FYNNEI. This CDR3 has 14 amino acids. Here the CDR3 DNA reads TGTGCCAGCAGTCAAGGGACAGTTAACTATGGCTACACCTTC. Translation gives CASSQGTVNYGYTF.

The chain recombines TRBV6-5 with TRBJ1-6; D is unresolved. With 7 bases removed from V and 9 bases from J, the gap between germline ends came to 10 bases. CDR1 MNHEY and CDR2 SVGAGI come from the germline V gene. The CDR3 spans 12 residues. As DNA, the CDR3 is TGTGCCAGCACCACGCCGGGTTCACCCCTCCACTTT. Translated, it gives CASTTPGSPLHF.

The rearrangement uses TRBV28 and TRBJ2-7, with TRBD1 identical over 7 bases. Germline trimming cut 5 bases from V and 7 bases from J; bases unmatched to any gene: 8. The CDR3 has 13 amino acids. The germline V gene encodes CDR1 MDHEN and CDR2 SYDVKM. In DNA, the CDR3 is TGTGCCAGCAGTCGTGACAGGGTGTCGGAGCAGTACGTC. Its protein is CASSRDRVSEQYV.

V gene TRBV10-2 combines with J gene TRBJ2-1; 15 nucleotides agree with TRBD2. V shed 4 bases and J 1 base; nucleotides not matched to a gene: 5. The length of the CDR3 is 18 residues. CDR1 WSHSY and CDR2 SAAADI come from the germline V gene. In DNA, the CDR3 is TGCGCCAGCAGTGGGGGACTAGCGGGGGGCCTTTCCTACAATGAGCAGTTCTTC. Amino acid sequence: CASSGGLAGGLSYNEQFF.

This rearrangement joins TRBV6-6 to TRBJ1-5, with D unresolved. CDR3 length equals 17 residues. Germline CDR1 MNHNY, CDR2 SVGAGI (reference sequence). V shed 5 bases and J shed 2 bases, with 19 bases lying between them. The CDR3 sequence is CASSLFGFRRGNQPQHF. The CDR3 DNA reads TGTGCCAGCAGTCTATTCGGATTCCGGAGAGGCAATCAGCCCCAGCATTTT.

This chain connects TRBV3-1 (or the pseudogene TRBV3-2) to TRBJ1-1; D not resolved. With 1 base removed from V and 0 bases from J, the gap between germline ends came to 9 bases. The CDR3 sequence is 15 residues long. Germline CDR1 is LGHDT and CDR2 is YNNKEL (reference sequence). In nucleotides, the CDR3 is TGTGCCAGCAGCCAAGGAGGGAGGGTGAACACTGAAGCTTTCTTT. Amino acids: CASSQGGRVNTEAFF.

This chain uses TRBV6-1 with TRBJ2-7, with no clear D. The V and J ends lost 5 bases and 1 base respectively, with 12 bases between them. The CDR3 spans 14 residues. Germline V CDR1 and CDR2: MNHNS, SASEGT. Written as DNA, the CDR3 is TGTGCCAGCAGTTATGAGGCAGCTTCCTACGAGCAGTACGTC. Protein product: CASSYEAASYEQYV.

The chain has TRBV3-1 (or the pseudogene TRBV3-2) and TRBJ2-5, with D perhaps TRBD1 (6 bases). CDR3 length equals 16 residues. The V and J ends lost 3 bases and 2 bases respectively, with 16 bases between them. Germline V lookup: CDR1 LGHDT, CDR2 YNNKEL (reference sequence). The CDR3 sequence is CASSHRTASGQETQYF. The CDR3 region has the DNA TGTGCCAGCAGCCACCGGACAGCCTCGGGACAAGAGACCCAGTACTTC.

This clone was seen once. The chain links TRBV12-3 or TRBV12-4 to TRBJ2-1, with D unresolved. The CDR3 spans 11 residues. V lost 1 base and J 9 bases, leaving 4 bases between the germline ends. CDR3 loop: CASSLGGEQFF. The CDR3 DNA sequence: TGTGCCAGCAGTTTAGGCGGTGAGCAGTTCTTC.

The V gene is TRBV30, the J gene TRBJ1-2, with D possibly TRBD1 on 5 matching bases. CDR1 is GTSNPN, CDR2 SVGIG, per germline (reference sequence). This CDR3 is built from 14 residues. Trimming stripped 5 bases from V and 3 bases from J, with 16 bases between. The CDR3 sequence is CAWARGSVDYGYTF. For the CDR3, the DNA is TGTGCCTGGGCTCGGGGGTCGGTGGACTATGGCTACACCTTC.

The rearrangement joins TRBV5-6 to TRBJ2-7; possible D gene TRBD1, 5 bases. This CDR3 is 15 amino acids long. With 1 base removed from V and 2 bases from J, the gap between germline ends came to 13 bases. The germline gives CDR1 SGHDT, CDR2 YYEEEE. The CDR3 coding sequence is TGTGCCAGCAGCTTGTTACGAACAGGACCCTACGAGCAGTACTTC. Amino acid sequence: CASSLLRTGPYEQYF.

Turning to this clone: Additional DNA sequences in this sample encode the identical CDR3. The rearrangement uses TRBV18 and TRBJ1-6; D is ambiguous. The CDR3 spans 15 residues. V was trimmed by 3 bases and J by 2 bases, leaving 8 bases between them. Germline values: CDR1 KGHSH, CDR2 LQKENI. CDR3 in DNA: TGTGCCAGCTCACCCCCGGGTACCTATAATTCACCCCTCCACTTT. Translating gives CASSPPGTYNSPLHF.

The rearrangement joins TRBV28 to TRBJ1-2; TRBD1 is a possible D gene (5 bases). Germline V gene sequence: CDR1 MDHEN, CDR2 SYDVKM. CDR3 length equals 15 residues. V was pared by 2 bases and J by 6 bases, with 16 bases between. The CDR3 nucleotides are TGTGCCAGCAGTTTAAGGGTTGCAGGGAATCATGGCTACACCTTC. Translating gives CASSLRVAGNHGYTF.

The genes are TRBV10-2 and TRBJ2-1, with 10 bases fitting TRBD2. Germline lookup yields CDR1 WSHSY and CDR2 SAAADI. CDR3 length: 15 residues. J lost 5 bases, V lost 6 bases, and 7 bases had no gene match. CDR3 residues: CASREAGGPHNEQFF. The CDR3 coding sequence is TGCGCCAGCAGAGAAGCGGGGGGGCCCCACAATGAGCAGTTCTTC.

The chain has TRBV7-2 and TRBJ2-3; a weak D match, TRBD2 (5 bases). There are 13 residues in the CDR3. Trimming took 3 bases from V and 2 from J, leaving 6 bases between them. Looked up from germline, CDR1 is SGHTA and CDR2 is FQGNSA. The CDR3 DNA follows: TGTGCCAGCAGCTTGGACTTCACAGATACGCAGTATTTT. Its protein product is CASSLDFTDTQYF.

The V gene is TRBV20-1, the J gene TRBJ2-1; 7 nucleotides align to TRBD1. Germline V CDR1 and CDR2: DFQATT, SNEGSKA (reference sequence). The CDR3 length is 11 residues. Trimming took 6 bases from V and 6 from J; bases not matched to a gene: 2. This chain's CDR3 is CSAGTANEQFF. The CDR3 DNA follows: TGCAGTGCGGGGACAGCCAATGAGCAGTTCTTC.

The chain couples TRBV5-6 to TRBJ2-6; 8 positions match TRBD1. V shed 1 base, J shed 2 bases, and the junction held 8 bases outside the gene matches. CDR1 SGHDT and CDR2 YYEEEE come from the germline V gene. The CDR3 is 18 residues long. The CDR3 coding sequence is TGTGCCAGCAGCTTGCTTAAATCAGGGGGCCCTGGGGCCAACGTCCTGACTTTC. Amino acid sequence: CASSLLKSGGPGANVLTF.

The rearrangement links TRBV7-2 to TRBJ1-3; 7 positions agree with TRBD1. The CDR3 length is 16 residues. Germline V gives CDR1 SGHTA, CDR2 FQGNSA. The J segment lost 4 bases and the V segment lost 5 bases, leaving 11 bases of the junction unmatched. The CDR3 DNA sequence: TGTGCCAGCAGCCTCCGACAGGGAGCTTCCGGAAACACCATATATTTT. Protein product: CASSLRQGASGNTIYF.

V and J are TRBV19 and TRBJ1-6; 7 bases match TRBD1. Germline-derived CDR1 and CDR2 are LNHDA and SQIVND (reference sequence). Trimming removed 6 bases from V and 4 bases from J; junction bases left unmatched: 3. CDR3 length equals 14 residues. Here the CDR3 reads CASRQTGYNSPLHF. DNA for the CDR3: TGTGCCAGTAGACAGACAGGGTATAATTCACCCCTCCACTTT.

CDR3 protein: CASSLVVQGQTGELFF. The CDR3 DNA follows: TGTGCCAGCAGCTTAGTGGTCCAGGGCCAAACCGGGGAGCTGTTTTTT. The chain recombines TRBV7-8 with TRBJ2-2; TRBD1 might be the D (5 bases). From germline, CDR1 is SGHVS and CDR2 FQNEAQ. There are 16 residues in the CDR3. V was cut by 1 base and J by 5 bases, with 14 bases left in between.

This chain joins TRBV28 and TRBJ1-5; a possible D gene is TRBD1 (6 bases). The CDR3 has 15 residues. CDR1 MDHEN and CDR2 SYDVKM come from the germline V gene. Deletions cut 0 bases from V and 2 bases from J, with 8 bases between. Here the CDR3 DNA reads TGTGCCAGCAGTTTATGGGGGGCTGGCAATCAGCCCCAGCATTTT. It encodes CASSLWGAGNQPQHF.

CDR3 sequence reads: CASSLQLGQGGGYTF. CDR3 nucleotides: TGTGCCAGCAGCTTACAGCTCGGACAGGGCGGGGGCTACACCTTC. The gene calls are TRBV7-9 and TRBJ1-2; 8 bases line up with TRBD1. This CDR3 is built from 15 residues. Germline values: CDR1 SEHNR, CDR2 FQNEAQ (reference sequence). V lost 2 bases to trimming and J lost 8 bases; unmatched junction nucleotides: 10.

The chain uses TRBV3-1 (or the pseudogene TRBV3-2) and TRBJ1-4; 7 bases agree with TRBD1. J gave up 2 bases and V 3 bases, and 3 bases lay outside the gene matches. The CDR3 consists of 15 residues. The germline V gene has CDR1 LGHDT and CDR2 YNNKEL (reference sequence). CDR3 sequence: CASSQNRGTNEKLFF. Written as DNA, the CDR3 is TGTGCCAGCAGCCAGAACAGGGGTACTAATGAAAAACTGTTTTTT.

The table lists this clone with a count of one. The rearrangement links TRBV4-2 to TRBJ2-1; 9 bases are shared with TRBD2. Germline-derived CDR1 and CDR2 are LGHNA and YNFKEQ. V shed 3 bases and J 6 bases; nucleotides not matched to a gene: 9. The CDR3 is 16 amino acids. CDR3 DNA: TGTGCCAGCAGCCAGTTAGCGGGGGCCTCACCCAATGAGCAGTTCTTC. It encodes CASSQLAGASPNEQFF.

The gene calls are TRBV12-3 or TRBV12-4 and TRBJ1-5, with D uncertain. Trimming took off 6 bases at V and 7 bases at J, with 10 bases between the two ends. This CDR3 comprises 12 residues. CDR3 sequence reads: CASSRLGQPQHF. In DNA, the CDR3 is TGTGCCAGCAGCCGACTAGGGCAGCCCCAGCATTTT.

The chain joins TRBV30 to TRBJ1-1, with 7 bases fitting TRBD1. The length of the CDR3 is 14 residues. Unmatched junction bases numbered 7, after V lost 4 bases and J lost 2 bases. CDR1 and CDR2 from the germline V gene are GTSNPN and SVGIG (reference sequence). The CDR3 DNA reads TGTGCCTGGAATCGACAGGGTCTTAACACTGAAGCTTTCTTT. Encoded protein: CAWNRQGLNTEAFF.